This TCR beta chain was captured by sequencing in a study of vaccination and CD4 T cells after COVID-19. Study-wide background: Post-vaccine sampling followed dose two by a median about 69 days (range 14 to 241).

Each CDR3 protein gets one entry after TCRdb re-called the PCR reads with MiXCR. The table shows more than 20,000 distinct CDR3 sequences, with around 50% occurring only once. There are a few counts of this clonotype. The germline V gene encodes CDR1 GTSNPN and CDR2 SVGIG (reference sequence). Between the trimmed V and J ends, which lost 2 bases and 0 bases, there was a span of 17 bases. The CDR3 covers 16 residues. The sample in question was CD4+ T cells from blood, obtained before SARS-CoV-2 vaccination. This chain links TRBV30 with TRBJ2-7; D might be TRBD1 (5 bases). The sequence derives from a human donor who had recovered from COVID-19. The chain's CDR3 is CAWSRPQGDSSYEQYF. The CDR3 coding sequence is TGTGCCTGGAGTCGTCCTCAAGGGGATAGCTCCTACGAGCAGTACTTC.